This paragraph covers one T cell receptor (beta chain) sequence. This sample is drawn from a study of blood T cell repertoires in COVID-19. Per the study methods: Amplification of reference gene primers was used by the study to estimate nucleated cell counts. The assay was immunoSEQ multiplex PCR, and TCRdb's table has in-frame clones only and misses some. D and trimming were read from the DNA, whereas the V and J calls and clone size are those reported in that table. This sample has tens of thousands of clones, with about 88% found just once. Material for sequencing was peripheral blood. The source of this sequence is a man aged 50-59 years in a cohort sampled during active COVID-19.

The CDR3 DNA reads as TGCGCCAGCAGCCGTGCAGGCCGGCGCGAGCAGTACTTC. Translating gives CASSRAGRREQYF. The V gene is TRBV4-3, the J gene TRBJ2-7; the D is unclear. Per the germline V gene, CDR1 is LGHNA and CDR2 is YSLEER. V lost 4 bases and J 6 bases, leaving 13 bases between the germline ends. The CDR3 runs to 13 residues.